The clone carrying this TCR beta chain was seen repeatedly, ten times or more. Its specificity is unknown. CDR1 is SEHNR, CDR2 FQNEAQ, per germline (reference sequence). The V segment lost 5 bases and the J segment 9 bases; nucleotides outside the gene matches: 11. There are 14 residues in the CDR3. This specimen comes from a study of blood T cells in healthy people across ages. Total RNA was extracted at no less than 5.5 micrograms per sample. Combining a sample-barcoded 5' primer with a J-beta primer mix, a second PCR ran for about 7 to 11 cycles. The yield of each sample was at least 2.5 million CDR3-containing paired-end reads. TCRdb itself ran the 5' RACE reads through MiXCR, one entry per CDR3 protein. In the table there are roughly 1.6 million distinct CDR3 sequences, about 35% of which are singletons. Overall study findings and caveats: It was held that the diversity estimates obtained from one million T cells were underestimates. Correlation between TCR beta diversity and naive T cell percentage was strong.

This clonotype originated in a woman younger than 45 in good health. J is TRBJ2-3 and V is TRBV7-9; TRBD2 agrees at 7 bases. What was sequenced was blood. CDR3 protein: CASSEPRRGTTQYF. Written as DNA, the CDR3 is TGTGCCAGCAGCGAGCCCCGGCGGGGGACGACGCAGTATTTT.